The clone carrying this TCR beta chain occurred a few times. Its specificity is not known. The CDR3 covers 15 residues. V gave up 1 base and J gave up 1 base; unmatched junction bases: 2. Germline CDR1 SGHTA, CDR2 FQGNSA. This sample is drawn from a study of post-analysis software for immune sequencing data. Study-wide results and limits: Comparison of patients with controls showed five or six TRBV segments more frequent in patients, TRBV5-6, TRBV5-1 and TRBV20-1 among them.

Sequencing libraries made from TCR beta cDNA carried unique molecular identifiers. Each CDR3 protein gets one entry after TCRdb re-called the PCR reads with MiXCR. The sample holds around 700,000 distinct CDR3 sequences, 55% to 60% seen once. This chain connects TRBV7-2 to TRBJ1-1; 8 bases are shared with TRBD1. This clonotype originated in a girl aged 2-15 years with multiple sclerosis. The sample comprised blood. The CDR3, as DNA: TGTGCCAGCAGCTTAGTACAGGGGGGGAACACTGAAGCTTTCTTT. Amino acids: CASSLVQGGNTEAFF.